A selection of T cell receptor beta chains follows, all from one sample in a study of OX40 agonist ivuxolimab in advanced cancers. Libraries were prepared by immunoSEQ multiplex PCR; TCRdb keeps only in-frame clonotypes and omits some of them. Among tens of thousands of clones, roughly 94% were seen once, and the ten largest hold roughly a tenth. The sample was CD4+ or CD8+ T cells sorted from blood, taken in a trial of the OX40 agonist ivuxolimab. These receptors were obtained from an adult with an advanced solid tumor such as melanoma, head and neck, liver or kidney cancer. The CDR3 runs from the conserved cysteine through the conserved F or W. D genes are given only for firm matches. Expanded clones get a size class; other rows say once, few or many, or leave the size out.

len,d_gene,v_gene,abundance,CDR3aa
14,NA,TRBV21-1,once,CASSKEWTGDGYTF
14,NA,TRBV28,NA,CASSLVGQSSPLHF
12,NA,TRBV23-1,NA,CASSQSRNEQYF
14,NA,TRBV28,NA,CASSSGTEAYEQYF
17,TRBD1,TRBV5-6,NA,CASSLDSGRGLDEKLFF
17,NA,TRBV4-3,once,CASSQDVTGTFDDEQFF
12,NA,TRBV12-5,NA,CASQGPGNTIYF
14,NA,TRBV4-1,NA,CASSQSTLSDTQYF
17,NA,TRBV15,NA,CATSRDGNLPNTGELFF
14,TRBD1,TRBV4-1,NA,CASSQRQGADTQYF
14,NA,TRBV7-9,NA,CASSPRDTSYEQYF
16,NA,TRBV28,NA,CASRPRSSELPDTQYF
15,TRBD1,TRBV5-1,once,CASSLRGTVTTEAFF
15,TRBD1,TRBV19,NA,CASSFVQGAAYGYTF
13,NA,TRBV10-1,once,CASRPADTDTQYF
15,TRBD1,TRBV27,NA,CASSHRTGSTDTQYF
15,NA,TRBV2,NA,CASSALINTYNEQFF
15,TRBD2,TRBV7-2,NA,CASRPLAGDLNEQFF
15,TRBD2,TRBV5-1,once,CASSSTSGRGDTQYF
11,NA,TRBV14,NA,CASSLGALFRF
14,TRBD1,TRBV19,NA,CASGQTGASYEQFF
15,NA,TRBV11-2,NA,CATQGLAESKWELFF
13,NA,TRBV11-2,NA,CASSLDTSRTQYF
16,TRBD2,TRBV4-1,NA,CASSQDGSGGAWEQFF
16,NA,TRBV28,NA,CASSFVDSGANSPLHF
13,NA,TRBV27,once,CASSLGGGYEQYF
17,NA,TRBV18,NA,CASSPLRSDTGDSPLHF
15,NA,TRBV4-1,NA,CASSQDQGTGNTIYF
14,TRBD1,TRBV28,NA,CASSFYDRDYGYTF
20,TRBD2,TRBV14,NA,CASSQEAPNRAGGQWCEQYF
16,NA,TRBV7-9,NA,CASSLARRGSFYEQYF
16,TRBD2,TRBV4-3,once,CASSQDGTSKFNEQFF
16,TRBD2,TRBV19,NA,CASSIDPGGPYNEQFF
15,TRBD1,TRBV27,NA,CASSLSGQYYNEQFF
20,NA,TRBV7-6,NA,CASSSLPVGQGGPLNTEAFF
16,NA,TRBV7-9,NA,CASSLVGGAPTDTQYF